The 27 T cell receptor beta chains below were found in one sample sequenced in a study of blood T cells in healthy people across ages. The second PCR ran roughly 6 to 11 cycles with a sample-barcoded 5' primer and J-beta primers. TCRdb redid the calling of the 5' RACE reads with MiXCR, one entry per CDR3 protein. The table has roughly 500,000 distinct CDR3 sequences, more than 20% seen once; the top ten hold 8.5% to 9.5%. These records were also assigned to another study, of T cells of mothers and their children.

The specimen sequenced was blood. The receptors originated from a boy aged 5-17 years in good health.

This clonotype showed up many times. The genes are TRBV3-1 and TRBJ2-4, with D possibly being TRBD1 (5 bases). Germline values: CDR1 LGHDT, CDR2 YNNKEL (reference sequence). The V end was cut by 4 bases, the J end by 5 bases, with 15 bases between. The CDR3 spans 15 residues. The CDR3 sequence is CASSPQLGLQNIQYF. The CDR3 region has the DNA TGTGCCAGCAGCCCTCAATTGGGGCTACAAAACATTCAGTACTTC. The variable domain in full, with the rest retrieved from reference TRBV3-1 and TRBJ2-4, is DTAVSQTPKYLVTQMGNDKSIKCEQNLGHDTMYWYKQDSKKFLKIMFSYNNKELIINETVPNRFSPKSPDKAHLNLHINSLELGDSAVYFCASSPQLGLQNIQYFGAGTRLSVL.

This clonotype was counted between two and nine times. The chain uses TRBV29-1 and TRBJ1-2; no clear D. CDR1 and CDR2 (germline): SQVTM, ANQGSEA. Trimming cost V 0 bases and J 8 bases, with 13 bases left between them. CDR3 size: 13 residues. The CDR3 here is CSVEDFSAEGYTF. For the CDR3, the DNA is TGCAGCGTTGAAGATTTTAGCGCAGAAGGCTACACCTTC. The whole variable domain, filled in from reference TRBV29-1 and TRBJ1-2, reads SAVISQKPSRDICQRGTSLTIQCQVDSQVTMMFWYRQQPGQSLTLIATANQGSEATYESGFVIDKFPISRPNLTFSTLTVSNMSPEDSSIYLCSVEDFSAEGYTFGSGTRLTVV.

This clonotype was picked up a small number of times. The V gene is TRBV4-3, the J gene TRBJ2-7; TRBD1 matches at 9 bases. Germline loops: CDR1 LGHNA, CDR2 YSLEER. This CDR3 contains 16 residues. The ends lost 4 bases at V and 4 bases at J; junction bases unmatched: 11. CDR3 sequence reads: CASSPEPGQGWYEQYF. CDR3 coding DNA: TGCGCCAGCAGCCCCGAGCCGGGACAGGGATGGTACGAGCAGTACTTC.

The sample holds a few counts of this clonotype. This chain uses TRBV6-5 with TRBJ1-5, with D perhaps TRBD1 (6 bases). Trimming pared 6 bases from V and 5 bases from J, leaving 14 bases between. This CDR3 contains 14 residues. Looked up from germline, CDR1 is MNHEY and CDR2 is SVGAGI. CDR3 DNA sequence: TGTGCCAGCAGCCGATACAGGGAGGATCAGCCCCAGCATTTT. Residues: CASSRYREDQPQHF.

The genes are TRBV29-1 and TRBJ2-7; 7 positions agree with TRBD1. CDR1 and CDR2 from the germline V gene are SQVTM and ANQGSEA. J gave up 4 bases and V 6 bases, and 9 bases lay outside the gene matches. This CDR3 is built from 13 residues. The CDR3 sequence is CSVVQTGLYEQYF. CDR3 nucleotide sequence: TGCAGCGTGGTTCAGACAGGGTTATACGAGCAGTACTTC.

This clonotype has a handful of counts. The chain has TRBV12-3 or TRBV12-4 and TRBJ2-7; no firm D call. The CDR3 contains 13 residues. The V gene lost 7 bases and the J gene lost 5 bases, with 15 bases spanning the gap. The DNA of the CDR3 is TGTGCCAGCACTACGGAAAGAAGGAACGAGCAGTACTTC. It encodes CASTTERRNEQYF.

Only a few counts were recorded for this clonotype. The chain combines TRBV6-2 or TRBV6-3 with TRBJ1-2; D possibly corresponds to TRBD1 (6 bases). Trimming took off 6 bases at V and 0 bases at J, with 17 bases between the two ends. Per germline, CDR1 MNHEY and CDR2 SVGEGT. This CDR3 has 16 residues. The CDR3 nucleotides read TGTGCCAGCAGCAAGAGGGAGACAGGCACTAACTATGGCTACACCTTC. Translated, it gives CASSKRETGTNYGYTF.

V usage is TRBV7-2 and J usage is TRBJ2-6, with 12 nucleotides matching TRBD2. CDR3 length equals 19 residues. V lost 5 bases to trimming and J lost 2 bases; unmatched junction nucleotides: 10. CDR1 is SGHTA and CDR2 is FQGNSA in the germline V gene. CDR3 sequence (DNA): TGTGCCAGCAGCCCCCCTTCGACTAGCGGGAGCCCTGGGGCCAACGTCCTGACTTTC. Protein: CASSPPSTSGSPGANVLTF.

The rearrangement uses TRBV7-2 and TRBJ2-7, with 7 bases matching TRBD2. With V trimmed by 1 base and J by 3 bases, 6 bases remained unmatched. The CDR3 runs to 15 residues. Germline CDR1 reads SGHTA; CDR2 reads FQGNSA. The CDR3 is CASSLDASGFYEQYF. The CDR3 bases are TGTGCCAGCAGCTTAGACGCTAGCGGTTTCTACGAGCAGTACTTC.

This clonotype was seen a handful of times. The chain recombines TRBV19 with TRBJ2-1, with D possibly matching TRBD2 (6 bases). Trimming stripped 3 bases from V and 2 bases from J, with 17 bases between. The germline V gene encodes CDR1 LNHDA and CDR2 SQIVND (reference sequence). The CDR3 extends over 17 amino acids. The chain's CDR3 is CASSILGGPGPYNEQFF. DNA of the CDR3: TGTGCCAGTAGTATTCTGGGGGGACCCGGGCCCTACAATGAGCAGTTCTTC.

The chain combines TRBV2 with TRBJ2-3; D is uncertain. Germline CDR1 reads SNHLY; CDR2 reads FYNNEI. This CDR3 region has 15 residues. Trimming removed 2 bases at V and 2 bases at J, with 11 bases between. In DNA, the CDR3 is TGTGCCAGCAGTGAATACCGGGTCCCCACAGATACGCAGTATTTT. Translating it yields CASSEYRVPTDTQYF.

The chain links TRBV6-4 to TRBJ2-7; D not resolved. From germline, CDR1 is MRHNA and CDR2 SNTAGT. The CDR3 is 14 amino acids. With 4 bases removed from V and 0 bases from J, the gap between germline ends came to 10 bases. The DNA for the CDR3 is TGTGCCAGCAGTGCCGGGCCGACCTCCTACGAGCAGTACTTC. It translates to CASSAGPTSYEQYF.

Worth noting for this clonotype: Because it lacks the conserved phenylalanine or tryptophan at the end, this CDR3 is likely a read error. The chain joins TRBV4-1 to TRBJ1-2; 9 positions match TRBD1. CDR3 size: 14 residues. After removal of 4 bases from V and 1 base from J, the junction contained 1 base not matched to a gene. The germline V gene has CDR1 MGHRA and CDR2 YSYEKL. The CDR3 DNA reads TGCGCCAGCAGCCCGGGACAGGGTAACTATGGCTACACCCTC. Translated, it gives CASSPGQGNYGYTL.

The chain carries TRBV7-2 and TRBJ2-7; 12 nucleotides agree with TRBD1. The CDR3 consists of 15 residues. From germline, CDR1 is SGHTA and CDR2 FQGNSA. Trimming at V came to 3 bases and at J to 8 bases, leaving 8 bases not matched to a gene. The CDR3 reads CASSFGPGTGGKQYF. The DNA of the CDR3 is TGTGCCAGCAGCTTCGGTCCCGGGACAGGGGGCAAGCAGTACTTC.

The rearrangement uses TRBV6-1 and TRBJ2-7; perhaps D is TRBD1 or TRBD2 (5 bases each). CDR1 and CDR2 from the germline V gene are MNHNS and SASEGT. The CDR3 spans 13 residues. V lost 4 bases, J lost 6 bases, and 13 bases lay in between. This chain's CDR3 is CASSVIGGGEQYF. CDR3 bases: TGTGCCAGCAGTGTTATTGGGGGTGGCGAGCAGTACTTC.

This clonotype was picked up a small number of times. The chain combines TRBV20-1 with TRBJ2-1, with D maybe TRBD2 (5 bases). Trimming shortened V by 0 bases and J by 10 bases, and 25 bases separated the two germline ends. Germline V gene data show CDR1 as DFQATT and CDR2 as SNEGSKA (reference sequence). The CDR3 is made up of 17 amino acids. CDR3 region: CSARERRGWPFRGEQFF. In nucleotides, the CDR3 is TGCAGTGCTAGAGAGCGCCGCGGCTGGCCTTTCCGAGGGGAGCAGTTCTTC.

This sequence joins TRBV4-3 and TRBJ2-7; weak D call: TRBD2 (5 bases). This CDR3 contains 14 residues. V shed 4 bases and J shed 7 bases, with 17 bases lying between them. Looked up from germline, CDR1 is LGHNA and CDR2 is YSLEER. As DNA, the CDR3 is TGCGCCAGCAGCCCCACTAGGGTTGGGGTAGAGCAGTACTTC. Amino acid sequence: CASSPTRVGVEQYF.

There are a few counts of this clonotype. The genes are TRBV12-3 or TRBV12-4 and TRBJ1-6; 7 bases align to TRBD1. The CDR3 covers 14 residues. The trim removed 6 bases at V and 6 bases at J, leaving 5 bases unmatched. The DNA for the CDR3 is TGTGCCAGCAGCGTGACAGGGATTAATTCACCCCTCCACTTT. Protein sequence: CASSVTGINSPLHF.

This clonotype showed up many times. The chain combines TRBV27 with TRBJ2-5; D gene uncertain. CDR3 length equals 13 residues. The V gene lost 10 bases and the J gene lost 7 bases, with 19 bases spanning the gap. Germline CDR1 is MNHEY and CDR2 is SMNVEV (reference sequence). This CDR3 reads CATSPISFGTQYF. For the CDR3, the DNA is TGTGCCACTTCCCCAATAAGCTTCGGGACCCAGTACTTC.

The chain recombines TRBV28 with TRBJ2-1, with a possible D match to TRBD2 (6 bases). Germline values: CDR1 MDHEN, CDR2 SYDVKM. V gave up 2 bases and J gave up 3 bases, with 20 bases separating them. The CDR3 has 18 residues. CDR3 amino acids: CASSLGDSWLVYYNEQFF. The CDR3 coding sequence is TGTGCCAGCAGTTTAGGGGACTCGTGGTTGGTCTACTACAATGAGCAGTTCTTC.

To note about this clonotype: A much larger clone lies one base from this, so it may be a read error. The chain employs TRBV27 and TRBJ1-2, with 7 bases aligning to TRBD1. The CDR3 length is 13 residues. Looked up from germline, CDR1 is MNHEY and CDR2 is SMNVEV (reference sequence). Trimming at V came to 4 bases and at J to 2 bases, leaving 1 base not matched to a gene. CDR3 DNA sequence: TGTGCCAGCAGTTCGGGACAGAACTATGGCTACACCTTC. Amino acid sequence: CASSSGQNYGYTF.

There are a few counts of this clonotype. One end of the junction does not line up with germline, which may come from a read error. The V gene is TRBV4-3, the J gene TRBJ2-1, with D perhaps matching TRBD1 (5 bases). The CDR3 consists of 18 residues. CDR1 LGHNA and CDR2 YSLEER come from the germline V gene. The CDR3, as DNA: TGCGCCAGCAGCCAAGATATCCTTGGCAGGGAATCCTACAGTGAGCAGTTCTTC. Its protein is CASSQDILGRESYSEQFF.

The chain joins TRBV14 to TRBJ1-4; a possible D gene is TRBD1 (5 bases). There are 15 residues in the CDR3. Trimming pared 0 bases from V and 5 bases from J, leaving 10 bases between. Germline V gene lookup returns CDR1 SGHDN and CDR2 FVKESK. This chain's CDR3 is CASSQEGQLNEKLFF. CDR3 DNA: TGTGCCAGCAGCCAAGAGGGGCAGCTCAATGAAAAACTGTTTTTT.

This clonotype has just a few counts. This chain uses TRBV6-2 or TRBV6-3 with TRBJ2-3; 11 nucleotides agree with TRBD2. The V gene's germline CDR1 is MNHEY and CDR2 SVGEGT. The CDR3 extends over 16 amino acids. Trimming at V came to 6 bases and at J to 2 bases, leaving 7 bases not matched to a gene. Written as DNA, the CDR3 is TGTGCCAGCAGCCCCGGACTAGCGGGTACCACAGATACGCAGTATTTT. Translation: CASSPGLAGTTDTQYF.

This chain joins TRBV6-2 or TRBV6-3 and TRBJ2-7; TRBD2 agrees at 7 bases. The CDR3 is 14 amino acids. Germline V CDR1 and CDR2: MNHEY, SVGEGT. With V trimmed by 5 bases and J by 2 bases, 6 bases remained unmatched. CDR3 in DNA: TGTGCCAGCAGTAAAAGCGGGGTACCCTACGAGCAGTACTTC. Amino acids: CASSKSGVPYEQYF.

Comments on this clonotype: A much larger clone sits a single nucleotide away, making a read error possible. V gene TRBV29-1 combines with J gene TRBJ2-5, with TRBD2 matching 9 bases. The tail of the sequence fits TRBJ2-1 better, so the J call may be wrong. Germline V gene lookup returns CDR1 SQVTM and CDR2 ANQGSEA. CDR3 length equals 18 residues. The CDR3 region is CSGRSGEAGGPRGNGQFF. The CDR3 nucleotides read TGCAGCGGGAGGTCGGGTGAAGCGGGAGGACCTCGAGGCAATGGGCAGTTCTTC.

J is TRBJ1-4 and V is TRBV6-6; D is perhaps TRBD1 (6 bases). Trimming stripped 2 bases from V and 8 bases from J, with 6 bases between. CDR1 and CDR2 from the germline V gene are MNHNY and SVGAGI (reference sequence). The CDR3 consists of 12 residues. The CDR3 sequence is CASSYGTEKLFF. CDR3 DNA sequence: TGTGCCAGCAGTTACGGGACAGAAAAACTGTTTTTT.